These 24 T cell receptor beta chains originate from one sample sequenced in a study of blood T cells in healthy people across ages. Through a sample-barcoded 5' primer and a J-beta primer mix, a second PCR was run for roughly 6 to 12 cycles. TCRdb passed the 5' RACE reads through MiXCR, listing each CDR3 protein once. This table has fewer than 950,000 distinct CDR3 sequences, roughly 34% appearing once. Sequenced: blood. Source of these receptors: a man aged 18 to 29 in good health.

CDR3 loop: CASSPYDTNYGYTF. The DNA of the CDR3 is TGTGCCAGCAGTCCCTACGACACTAACTATGGCTACACCTTC. The rearrangement joins TRBV28 to TRBJ1-2; D gene ambiguous. The CDR3 consists of 14 residues. Per the germline V gene, CDR1 is MDHEN and CDR2 is SYDVKM. The germline V and J ends were trimmed by 5 bases and 0 bases, with 10 bases remaining between them.

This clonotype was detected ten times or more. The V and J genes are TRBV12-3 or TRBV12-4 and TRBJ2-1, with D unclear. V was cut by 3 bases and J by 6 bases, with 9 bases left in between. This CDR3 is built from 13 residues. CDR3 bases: TGTGCCAGCAGTTTCGGCCCCTCCAATGAGCAGTTCTTC. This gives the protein CASSFGPSNEQFF.

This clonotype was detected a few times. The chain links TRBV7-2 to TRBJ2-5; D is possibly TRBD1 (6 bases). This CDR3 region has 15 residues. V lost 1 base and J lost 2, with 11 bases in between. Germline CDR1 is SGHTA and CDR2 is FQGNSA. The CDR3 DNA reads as TGTGCCAGCAGCTTAGGGCCAGGGGCACAAGAGACCCAGTACTTC. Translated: CASSLGPGAQETQYF.

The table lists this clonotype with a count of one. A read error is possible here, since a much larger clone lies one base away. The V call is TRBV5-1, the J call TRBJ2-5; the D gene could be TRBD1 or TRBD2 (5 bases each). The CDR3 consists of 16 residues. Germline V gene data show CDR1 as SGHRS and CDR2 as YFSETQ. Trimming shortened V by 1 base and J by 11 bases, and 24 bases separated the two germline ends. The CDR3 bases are TGCGCCAGCAGCTTGCGGGGCAGGGATTCATACAATGAGCAGTACTTC. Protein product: CASSLRGRDSYNEQYF.

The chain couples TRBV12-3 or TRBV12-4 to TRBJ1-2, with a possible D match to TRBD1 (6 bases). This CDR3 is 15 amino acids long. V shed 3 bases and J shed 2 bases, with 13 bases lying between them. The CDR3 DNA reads TGTGCCAGCAGTTTCAGTCAGGGGTTAAACTATGGCTACACCTTC. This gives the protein CASSFSQGLNYGYTF.

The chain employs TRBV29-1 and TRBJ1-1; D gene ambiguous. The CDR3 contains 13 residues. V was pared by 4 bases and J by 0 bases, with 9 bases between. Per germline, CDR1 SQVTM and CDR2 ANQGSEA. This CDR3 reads CSVGGRLNTEAFF. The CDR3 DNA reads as TGCAGCGTTGGAGGCCGACTGAACACTGAAGCTTTCTTT.

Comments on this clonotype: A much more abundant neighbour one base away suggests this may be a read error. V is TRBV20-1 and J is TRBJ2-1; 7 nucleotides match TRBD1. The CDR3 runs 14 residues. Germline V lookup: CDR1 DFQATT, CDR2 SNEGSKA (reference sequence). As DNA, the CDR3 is TGCAGTGCTCAGAGGGGGCCCTCCTACAATAAGCAGTTCTTC. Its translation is CSAQRGPSYNKQFF.

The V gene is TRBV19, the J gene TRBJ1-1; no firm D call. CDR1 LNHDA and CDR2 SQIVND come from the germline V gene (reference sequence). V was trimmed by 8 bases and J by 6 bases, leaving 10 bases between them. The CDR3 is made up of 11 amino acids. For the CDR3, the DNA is TGTGCCAGTGTTGGGGAGGCTGAAGCTTTCTTT. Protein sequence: CASVGEAEAFF.

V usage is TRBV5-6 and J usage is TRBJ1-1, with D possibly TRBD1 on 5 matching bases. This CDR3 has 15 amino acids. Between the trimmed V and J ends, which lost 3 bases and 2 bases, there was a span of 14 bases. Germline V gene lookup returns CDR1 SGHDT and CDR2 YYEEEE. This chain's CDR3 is CASSWGGLSNTEAFF. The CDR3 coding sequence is TGTGCCAGCAGCTGGGGCGGACTCAGTAACACTGAAGCTTTCTTT.

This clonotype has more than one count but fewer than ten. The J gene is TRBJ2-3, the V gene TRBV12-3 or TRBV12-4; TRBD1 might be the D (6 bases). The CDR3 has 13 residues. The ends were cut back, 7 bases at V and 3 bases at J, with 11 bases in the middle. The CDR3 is CASKNRETDTQYF. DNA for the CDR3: TGTGCCAGCAAAAACAGGGAGACAGATACGCAGTATTTT.

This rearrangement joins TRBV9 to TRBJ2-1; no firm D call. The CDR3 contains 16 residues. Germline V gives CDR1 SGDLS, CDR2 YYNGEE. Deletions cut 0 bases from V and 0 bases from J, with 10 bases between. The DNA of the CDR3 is TGTGCCAGCAGCGTAGAGGGTCCCAGCTCCTACAATGAGCAGTTCTTC. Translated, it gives CASSVEGPSSYNEQFF.

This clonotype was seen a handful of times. In nucleotides, the CDR3 is TGTGCCAGCAGCCGAGTCCACAGGGAGCTCTACAATGAGCAGTTCTTC. Its protein is CASSRVHRELYNEQFF. The genes are TRBV5-6 and TRBJ2-1, with D perhaps matching TRBD1 (6 bases). Per the germline V gene, CDR1 is SGHDT and CDR2 is YYEEEE. CDR3 length: 16 residues. Trimming removed 4 bases from V and 3 bases from J, with 17 bases in between.

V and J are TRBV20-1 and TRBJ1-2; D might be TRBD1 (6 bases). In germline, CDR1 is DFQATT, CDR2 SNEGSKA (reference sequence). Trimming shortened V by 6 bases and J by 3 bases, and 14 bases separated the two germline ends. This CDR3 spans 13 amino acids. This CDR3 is CSAVRQEDYGYTF. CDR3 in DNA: TGCAGTGCGGTGCGACAGGAAGACTATGGCTACACCTTC.

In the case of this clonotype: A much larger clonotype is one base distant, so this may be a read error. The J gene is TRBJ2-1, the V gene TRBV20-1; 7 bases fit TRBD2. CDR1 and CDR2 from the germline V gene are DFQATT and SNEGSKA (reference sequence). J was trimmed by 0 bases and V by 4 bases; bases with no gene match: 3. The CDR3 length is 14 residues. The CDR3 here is CSATWGGSYNEQFF. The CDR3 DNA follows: TGCAGTGCTACGTGGGGGGGCTCCTACAATGAGCAGTTCTTC.

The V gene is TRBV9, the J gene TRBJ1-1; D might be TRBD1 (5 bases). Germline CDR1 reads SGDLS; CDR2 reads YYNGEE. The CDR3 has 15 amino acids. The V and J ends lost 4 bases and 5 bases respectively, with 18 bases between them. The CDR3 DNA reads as TGTGCCAGCAGCCCCCGGCTTGGGGGTAGTACTGAAGCTTTCTTT. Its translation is CASSPRLGGSTEAFF.

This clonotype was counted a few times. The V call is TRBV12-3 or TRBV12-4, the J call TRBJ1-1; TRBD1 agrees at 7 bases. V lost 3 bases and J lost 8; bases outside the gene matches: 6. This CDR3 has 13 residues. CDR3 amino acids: CASSFGKGGEAFF. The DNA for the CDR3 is TGTGCCAGCAGTTTCGGCAAAGGGGGCGAAGCTTTCTTT.

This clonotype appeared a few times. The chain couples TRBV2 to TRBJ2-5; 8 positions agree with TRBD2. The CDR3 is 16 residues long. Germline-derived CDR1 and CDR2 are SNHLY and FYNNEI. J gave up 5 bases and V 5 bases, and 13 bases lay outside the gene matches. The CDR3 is CASSFSGTRGVETQYF. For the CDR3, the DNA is TGTGCCAGCAGTTTCAGCGGGACTAGGGGTGTTGAGACCCAGTACTTC.

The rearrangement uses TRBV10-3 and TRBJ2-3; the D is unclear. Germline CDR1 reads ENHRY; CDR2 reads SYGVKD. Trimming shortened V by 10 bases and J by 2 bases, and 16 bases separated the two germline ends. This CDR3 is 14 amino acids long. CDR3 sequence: CATKGQTNTDTQYF. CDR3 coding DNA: TGTGCCACAAAAGGGCAGACAAACACAGATACGCAGTATTTT.

As DNA, the CDR3 is TGTGCCAGCAGTGCCACAGGGGAGGGCACTGAAGCTTTCTTT. It yields the protein CASSATGEGTEAFF. V and J are TRBV6-1 and TRBJ1-1, with 7 bases aligning to TRBD1. With 4 bases clipped from V and 4 bases from J, the junction kept 6 bases outside the gene matches. This CDR3 has 14 amino acids. Germline CDR1 is MNHNS and CDR2 is SASEGT.

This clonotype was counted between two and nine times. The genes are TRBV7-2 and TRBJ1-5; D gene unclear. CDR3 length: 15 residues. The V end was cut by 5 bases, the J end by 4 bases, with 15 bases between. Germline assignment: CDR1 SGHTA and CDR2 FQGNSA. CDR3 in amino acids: CASSIGPNGNQPQHF. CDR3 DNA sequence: TGTGCCAGCAGCATAGGGCCGAACGGAAATCAGCCCCAGCATTTT.

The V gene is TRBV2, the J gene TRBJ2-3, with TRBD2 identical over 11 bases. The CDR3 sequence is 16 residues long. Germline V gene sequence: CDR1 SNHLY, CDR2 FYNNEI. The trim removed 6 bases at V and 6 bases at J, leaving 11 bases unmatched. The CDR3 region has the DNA TGTGCCAGCAGACAGACTAGCGGGGAGGTAGGGGATACGCAGTATTTT. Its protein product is CASRQTSGEVGDTQYF.

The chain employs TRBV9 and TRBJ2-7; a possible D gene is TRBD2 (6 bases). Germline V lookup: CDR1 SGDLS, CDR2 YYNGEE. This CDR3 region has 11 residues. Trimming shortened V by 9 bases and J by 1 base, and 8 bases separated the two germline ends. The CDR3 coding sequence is TGTGCCACCCGGGGGTCCTACGAGCAGTACTTC. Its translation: CATRGSYEQYF. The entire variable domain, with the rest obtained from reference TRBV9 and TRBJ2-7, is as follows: DSGVTQTPKHLITATGQRVTLRCSPRSGDLSVYWYQQSLDQGLQFLIQYYNGEERAKGNILERFSAQQFPDLHSELNLSSLELGDSALYFCATRGSYEQYFGPGTRLTVT.

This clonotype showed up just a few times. CDR3 sequence (DNA): TGCAGCGTTGAAGTCTGGACAGGGAACACTGAAGCTTTCTTT. Amino acid sequence: CSVEVWTGNTEAFF. J is TRBJ1-1 and V is TRBV29-1; 7 positions agree with TRBD1. The CDR3 spans 14 residues. J lost 1 base, V lost 1 base, and 3 bases had no gene match. Looked up from germline, CDR1 is SQVTM and CDR2 is ANQGSEA.

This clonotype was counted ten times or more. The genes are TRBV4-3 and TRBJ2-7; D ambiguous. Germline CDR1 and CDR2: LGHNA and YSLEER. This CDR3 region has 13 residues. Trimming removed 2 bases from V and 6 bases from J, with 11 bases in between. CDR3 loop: CASSQYLSGEQYF. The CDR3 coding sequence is TGCGCCAGCAGCCAATACCTTTCCGGCGAGCAGTACTTC.